The clone carrying this TCR beta chain was seen ten or more times. These data belong to a study of regulatory T cells in long-lasting Graves disease. Arm-PCR of CDR3 regions with iRepertoire HTBI primers generated TCR beta libraries. MiXCR was run by TCRdb on the multiplex PCR reads, yielding one entry per CDR3 protein. The sample holds roughly 500,000 distinct CDR3 sequences, roughly 23% seen once. Specified time point: persistent/refractory GD, antithyroid drugs over 5 years with positive TRAb. Extracted PBMC RNA gave rise to the TCR library. The germline V gene has CDR1 MDHEN and CDR2 SYDVKM. The CDR3 sequence is 13 residues long. The V gene lost 5 bases and the J gene lost 7 bases, with 14 bases spanning the gap.

This specimen consisted of peripheral blood mononuclear cells (PBMCs), obtained when the disease was refractory, from a patient treated with antithyroid drugs. The chain carries TRBV28 and TRBJ1-1, with D possibly matching TRBD1 (5 bases). The sequence derives from a female donor with Graves disease. CDR3 region: CASSDQGVLEAFF. DNA for the CDR3: TGTGCCAGCAGTGACCAGGGAGTCCTTGAAGCTTTCTTT.